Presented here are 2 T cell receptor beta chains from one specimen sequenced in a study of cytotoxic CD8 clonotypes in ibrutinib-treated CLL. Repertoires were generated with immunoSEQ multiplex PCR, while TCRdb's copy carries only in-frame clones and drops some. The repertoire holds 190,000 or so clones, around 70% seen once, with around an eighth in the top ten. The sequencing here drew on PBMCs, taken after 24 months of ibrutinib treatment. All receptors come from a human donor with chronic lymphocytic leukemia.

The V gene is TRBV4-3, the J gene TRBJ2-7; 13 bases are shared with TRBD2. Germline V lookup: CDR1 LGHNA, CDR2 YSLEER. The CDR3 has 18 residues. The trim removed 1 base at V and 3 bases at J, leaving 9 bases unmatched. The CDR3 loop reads CASSQAPLLAGGIYEQYF. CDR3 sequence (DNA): TGCGCCAGCAGCCAAGCACCTCTACTAGCGGGAGGGATCTACGAGCAGTACTTC.

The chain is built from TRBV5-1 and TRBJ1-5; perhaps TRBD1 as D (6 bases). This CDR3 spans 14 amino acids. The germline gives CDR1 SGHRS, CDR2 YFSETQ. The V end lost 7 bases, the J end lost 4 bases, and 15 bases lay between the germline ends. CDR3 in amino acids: CASSEGQLNQPQHF. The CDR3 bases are TGCGCCAGCTCTGAAGGACAGTTGAATCAGCCCCAGCATTTT.